A single sample is the source of the 10 T cell receptor beta chains below, sequenced in a study of technical replicates of blood from a few donors. The table came from immunoSEQ multiplex PCR; TCRdb's copy has only in-frame clones and leaves some out. This table holds about 83,000 clones, around 94% found once. The sample comprised T cells isolated from PBMCs. The receptors were sampled from a human donor in good health.

On this clone: Germline and junction disagree at one end, which may indicate a read error. The chain links TRBV7-7 to TRBJ2-3; TRBD2 might be the D (5 bases). The CDR3 is made up of 13 amino acids. Germline V gene sequence: CDR1 SSHAT, CDR2 FNYEAQ (reference sequence). The CDR3 DNA reads as TGTGCTAGCAGCACCCGAGCGGCGGATACGCAGTATTTT. It codes for CASSTRAADTQYF. The full variable domain, rest sourced from reference TRBV7-7 and TRBJ2-3, is GAGVSQSPRYKVTKRGQDVTLRCDPISSHATLYWYQQALGQGPEFLTYFNYEAQPDKSGLPSDRFSAERPEGSISTLTIQRTEQRDSAMYRCASSTRAADTQYFGPGTRLTVL.

The chain couples TRBV9 to TRBJ2-1; 11 bases map to TRBD2. V trimming: 3 bases; J trimming: 9 bases; junction bases outside the gene matches: 17. CDR3 length equals 18 residues. CDR1 is SGDLS, CDR2 YYNGEE, per germline. The CDR3 nucleotides read TGTGCCAGCAGCGGGCAGGGGGCCGGTCTAGCGGGGGGCTTTGAGCAGTTCTTC. This gives the protein CASSGQGAGLAGGFEQFF.

The V gene is TRBV9, the J gene TRBJ1-3, with a tentative D call TRBD1 (5 bases). Germline assignment: CDR1 SGDLS and CDR2 YYNGEE. The CDR3 has 14 residues. V was pared by 3 bases and J by 3 bases, with 10 bases between. CDR3 amino acids: CASSGSRVGNTIYF. Written as DNA, the CDR3 is TGTGCCAGCAGCGGCAGCAGGGTTGGAAACACCATATATTTT.

The gene calls are TRBV30 and TRBJ2-7; perhaps TRBD2 as D (6 bases). This CDR3 comprises 12 residues. V was clipped by 5 bases and J by 1 base, with 9 bases between them. Germline-derived CDR1 and CDR2 are GTSNPN and SVGIG (reference sequence). The CDR3 DNA is TGTGCCTGGGACCGGGGGTCCTACGAGCAGTACTTC. Its translation is CAWDRGSYEQYF.

V is TRBV25-1 and J is TRBJ2-2; D is possibly TRBD1 (5 bases). V was shortened by 2 bases and J by 5 bases, with 6 bases between the two germline ends. The CDR3 spans 13 residues. CDR1 MGHDK and CDR2 SYGVNS come from the germline V gene. The CDR3 here is CASSEQGTGELFF. In DNA, the CDR3 is TGTGCCAGCAGTGAACAGGGAACCGGGGAGCTGTTTTTT.

The chain is built from TRBV6-5 and TRBJ2-1; 8 bases are a match to TRBD2. Germline assignment: CDR1 MNHEY and CDR2 SVGAGI. The CDR3 is 14 residues long. V lost 5 bases to trimming and J lost 1 base; unmatched junction nucleotides: 1. The chain's CDR3 is CASSPGGSYNEQFF. The CDR3 DNA reads as TGTGCCAGCAGTCCGGGAGGGTCCTACAATGAGCAGTTCTTC.

The chain has TRBV10-3 and TRBJ2-2; D may be TRBD2 (5 bases). This CDR3 has 19 amino acids. Germline V CDR1 and CDR2: ENHRY, SYGVKD. Between the trimmed V and J ends, which lost 0 bases and 1 base, there was a span of 18 bases. The CDR3 loop is CAISESTGFAGLNTGELFF. The CDR3 DNA follows: TGTGCCATCAGTGAGTCGACCGGGTTCGCGGGCTTGAACACCGGGGAGCTGTTTTTT.

The V call is TRBV10-1, the J call TRBJ2-2, with a weak D call TRBD2 (5 bases). The ends were cut back, 2 bases at V and 4 bases at J, with 23 bases in the middle. The CDR3 consists of 19 residues. CDR1 is WNHNN and CDR2 is SYGVQD in the germline V gene (reference sequence). The chain's CDR3 is CASSEVLRYWTSPTGELFF. In DNA, the CDR3 is TGCGCCAGCAGTGAGGTTCTGAGGTATTGGACTTCCCCCACCGGGGAGCTGTTTTTT.

The CDR3 DNA sequence: TGTGCCAGCAGTGGAGGGGAGGCCCGGTTCTACGAGCAGTACTTC. It yields the protein CASSGGEARFYEQYF. V and J are TRBV6-1 and TRBJ2-7; D is perhaps TRBD2 (6 bases). CDR1 is MNHNS, CDR2 SASEGT, per germline. Trimming shortened V by 4 bases and J by 3 bases, and 16 bases separated the two germline ends. This CDR3 is built from 15 residues.

The chain links TRBV15 to TRBJ1-4; no reliable D call. V was cut by 5 bases and J by 6 bases, with 13 bases left in between. This CDR3 has 14 residues. The V gene's germline CDR1 is LNHNV and CDR2 YYDKDF (reference sequence). The CDR3: CATSGLNEDEKLFF. CDR3 sequence (DNA): TGTGCCACCAGCGGGTTAAACGAGGATGAAAAACTGTTTTTT. The variable domain in full, with the rest retrieved from reference TRBV15 and TRBJ1-4, is DAMVIQNPRYQVTQFGKPVTLSCSQTLNHNVMYWYQQKSSQAPKLLFHYYDKDFNNEADTPDNFQSRRPNTSFCFLDIRSPGLGDTAMYLCATSGLNEDEKLFFGSGTQLSVL.